Here is one TCR beta chain with its context. Cells designated naive CD8 were CD45RO-negative and were positively selected for CCR7, with terminally differentiated effector memory CD45RA+ cells excluded. The sample comes from a study of shared clonotypes between healthy human individuals. Study details: The study used three CD4 naive, three CD4 memory, two CD8 naive and one CD8 memory plate per donor.

The authors ran the assay at deep level. Method: immunoSEQ multiplex PCR; TCRdb's copy keeps in-frame clones and lacks some. The sample lists 1.5 million to 2.5 million clones, 85% to 95% seen once, with around 1.2% in the top ten. Sequenced: naive CD8+ T cells sorted from blood. This clonotype originated in a man aged 18 to 35 in good health.

In DNA, the CDR3 is TGTGCCAGCAGCCAAGGACAGGGGGCATACACCGGGGAGCTGTTTTTT. This gives the protein CASSQGQGAYTGELFF. This chain uses TRBV11-3 with TRBJ2-2, with TRBD1 identical over 11 bases. This CDR3 has 16 residues. Per the germline V gene, CDR1 is SGHNT and CDR2 is YENEEA. Trimming at V came to 5 bases and at J to 3 bases, leaving 5 bases not matched to a gene.